These T cell receptor beta chains were read from a single sample in a study of shared clonotypes between healthy human individuals. The assay was immunoSEQ multiplex PCR, and TCRdb's table has in-frame clones only and misses some. The top ten clones hold 1% to 1.3% of a sample with about 2 million clones, about 94% of them seen once. Sequencing used naive CD8+ T cells sorted from blood. The receptors originated from a man between 18 and 29 years old in good health. CDR3s include the opening cysteine and the closing phenylalanine or tryptophan. A D gene is named only where the DNA matches it firmly. Size is stated for part of the rows, as once, few or many counts, or as a class when the clone is expanded.

j_gene,v_gene,abundance,d_gene,CDR3nt,CDR3aa
TRBJ2-7,TRBV28,NA,TRBD2,TGTGCCAGCACGGGCAGCGGGGGGCCTCCCGAGCAGTACTTC,CASTGSGGPPEQYF
TRBJ2-5,TRBV10-2,NA,NA,TGCGCCAGCAGTCCGGACGGAGAACAAGAGACCCAGTACTTC,CASSPDGEQETQYF
TRBJ2-7,TRBV29-1,NA,NA,TGCAGCGCCCATTCACTGGAGTCCTACGAGCAGTACTTC,CSAHSLESYEQYF
TRBJ2-2,TRBV5-8,NA,TRBD2,TGTGCCAGCAGCCCGGGACTAGCGAACACCGGGGAGCTGTTTTTT,CASSPGLANTGELFF
TRBJ2-7,TRBV18,NA,NA,TGTGCCAGCTCACCATCCGGAGAGCGCGCCTACGAGCAGTACTTC,CASSPSGERAYEQYF
TRBJ2-7,TRBV11-2,NA,NA,TGTGCCAGCATTCCGACAGGACCGAATTACGAGCAGTACTTC,CASIPTGPNYEQYF
TRBJ2-1,TRBV9,NA,NA,TGTGCCAGCAGCGTAGACGGGGGACCTTTAAATGAGCAGTTCTTC,CASSVDGGPLNEQFF
TRBJ1-1,TRBV5-8,NA,NA,TGTGCCAGCAGCTTTGGCCCTGAAGCTTTCTTT,CASSFGPEAFF
TRBJ2-5,TRBV5-5,NA,NA,TGTGCCAGCAGCTTGCGCCCCCAAGAGACCCAGTACTTC,CASSLRPQETQYF
TRBJ2-7,TRBV4-1,NA,TRBD2,TGCGCCAGCAGCCTACTAGCGGGAGAAGCCTACGAGCAGTACTTC,CASSLLAGEAYEQYF
TRBJ2-1,TRBV27,once,NA,TGTGCCAGCAGTTTTGGGACACAGTACAATGAGCAGTTCTTC,CASSFGTQYNEQFF
TRBJ1-5,TRBV7-9,NA,NA,TGTGCCAGCAGCTTACAGATCAATCAGCCCCAGCATTTT,CASSLQINQPQHF
TRBJ2-7,TRBV27,once,TRBD2,TGTGCCAGCAGTTCTCCTTTTAGCGGGGGGGCCTACGAGCAGTACTTC,CASSSPFSGGAYEQYF
TRBJ2-7,TRBV10-2,NA,NA,TGCGCCAGCAGTGACGGGTGGAACTACGAGCAGTACTTC,CASSDGWNYEQYF
TRBJ2-7,TRBV7-6,NA,NA,TGTGCCAGCAGCGAGGGACGTAGCTCCTACGAGCAGTACTTC,CASSEGRSSYEQYF
TRBJ2-3,TRBV13,NA,NA,TGTGCCAGCAGCGTGACACTTCAAACTAGCACAGATACGCAGTATTTT,CASSVTLQTSTDTQYF
TRBJ2-3,TRBV10-3,NA,NA,TGTGCCATCAGTGAGTCGGACGTAAGCACAGATACGCAGTATTTT,CAISESDVSTDTQYF
TRBJ2-1,TRBV6-5,NA,TRBD2,TGTGCCAGCAGTTACAAGCGGGGAGTCAATGAGCAGTTCTTC,CASSYKRGVNEQFF
TRBJ2-2,TRBV27,NA,NA,TGTGCCAGCAGTTATAACACCGGGGAGCTGTTTTTT,CASSYNTGELFF
TRBJ2-7,TRBV4-1,NA,NA,TGCGCCAGCAGCCAAACGGGACACCTCTACGAGCAGTACTTC,CASSQTGHLYEQYF
TRBJ2-7,TRBV5-1,NA,TRBD2,TGCGCCAGCAGCTTAAGCGGGGGGCCCCTTTACGAGCAGTACTTC,CASSLSGGPLYEQYF
TRBJ2-7,TRBV7-8,NA,NA,TGTGCCAGCAGCTTAGAGCCTCCAGGAGTTAGCTCCTACGAGCAGTACTTC,CASSLEPPGVSSYEQYF
TRBJ1-5,TRBV9,few,NA,TGTGCCAGCAGCGCTACTGACGGGAGTGCGCCCCAGCATTTT,CASSATDGSAPQHF
TRBJ2-7,TRBV5-4,few,NA,TGTGCCAGCAGCTTCAGTGGAGGCCGCTACGAGCAGTACTTC,CASSFSGGRYEQYF
TRBJ2-1,TRBV27,NA,NA,TGTGCCAGCAGTCCCCGATTAGGCAATGAGCAGTTCTTC,CASSPRLGNEQFF
TRBJ2-3,TRBV6-6,NA,TRBD2,TGTACCATCGGGCTAGCGGGAGGGATAGATACGCAGTATTTT,CTIGLAGGIDTQYF
TRBJ2-2,TRBV27,NA,TRBD2,TGTGCCAGTATTGGGACTAGCGTTCCCGGGGAGCTGTTTTTT,CASIGTSVPGELFF
TRBJ2-7,TRBV27,NA,TRBD2,TGTGCCAGCAGTCCAACGGGGGGGAGGGCTGACGAGCAGTACTTC,CASSPTGGRADEQYF
TRBJ2-1,TRBV6-1,NA,NA,TGTGCCAGCAGTGGGCCCCCTCTGAATGAGCAGTTCTTC,CASSGPPLNEQFF
TRBJ2-1,TRBV30,NA,TRBD1,TGTGCCTGGAGTAGGGGACAGGGGATCAATGAGCAGTTCTTC,CAWSRGQGINEQFF
TRBJ2-7,TRBV7-6,NA,TRBD2,TGTGCCAGCAGCCCAGCGGGGGCCGGCTACGAGCAGTACTTC,CASSPAGAGYEQYF
TRBJ1-5,TRBV7-9,NA,NA,TGTGCCAGCAGCCATGGGATGGGCCAGGACGGAGGTAAAAGTCAGCCCCAGCATTTT,CASSHGMGQDGGKSQPQHF
TRBJ1-1,TRBV4-1,NA,NA,TGCGCCAGCAGCCACGATGGACCTGAAGCTTTCTTT,CASSHDGPEAFF
TRBJ2-5,TRBV5-8,NA,TRBD1,TGTGCCAGCAGCCATTGGGACAGCCAAGAGACCCAGTACTTC,CASSHWDSQETQYF